This is a list of T cell receptor beta chains from one sample in a study of blood T cell repertoires in COVID-19. TCRdb's table, derived via immunoSEQ multiplex PCR, lists solely in-frame clones and lacks some. The sample consists of about 270,000 clones, over 80% of them appearing once. The sample comprised peripheral blood. The receptors here all came from a woman between 50 and 59 years old with active or convalescent COVID-19. CDR3s include the opening cysteine and the closing phenylalanine or tryptophan. D genes are given only for firm matches. Clone size, where shown, is once, few, many, or a class for clones that have expanded.

j_gene | v_gene | d_gene | abundance | CDR3nt | CDR3aa
TRBJ2-7 | TRBV19 | TRBD2 | . | TGTGCCAGTTCAATGGGACTAGCGTTCGACGAGCAGTACTTC | CASSMGLAFDEQYF
TRBJ1-6 | TRBV19 | . | . | TGTGCCAGTAGTACCCCGGGACACCGTAATTCACCCCTCCACTTT | CASSTPGHRNSPLHF
TRBJ2-7 | TRBV7-9 | TRBD1 | . | TGTGCCAGCAGCCCCCCGACAGGGGGGGGCTACGAGCAGTACTTC | CASSPPTGGGYEQYF
TRBJ2-1 | TRBV6-5 | . | . | TGTGCCAGCAGTTACTCGTCTGCGAATGAGCAGTTCTTC | CASSYSSANEQFF
TRBJ2-7 | TRBV2 | . | . | TGTGCCAGCAGTGAACGACTAAGCGAGCAGTACTTC | CASSERLSEQYF
TRBJ2-3 | TRBV6-5 | TRBD2 | . | TGTGCCAGCAGTTCGGGACTAGCGGGAATCACAGATACGCAGTATTTT | CASSSGLAGITDTQYF
TRBJ2-3 | TRBV29-1 | . | . | TGCAGCGTTACTTCAACCGGGACTAGCACAGATACGCAGTATTTT | CSVTSTGTSTDTQYF
TRBJ1-5 | TRBV12-3/TRBV12-4 | . | once | TGTGCCAGCAGTTTAGGGTCCAGGGCCCAGCATTTT | CASSLGSRAQHF
TRBJ1-2 | TRBV3-1/TRBV3-2 | . | . | TGTGCCAGCAGCCAAGATCGGTGGAGGGGAGCTAACTATGGCTACACCTTC | CASSQDRWRGANYGYTF
TRBJ2-5 | TRBV28 | . | . | TGTGCCAGCAGTTCCTCAAGGAGAACCCAGTACTTC | CASSSSRRTQYF
TRBJ1-1 | TRBV7-6 | . | . | TGTGCCAGCAGCCCCCTGACAGGTCGATATGCTATGAACACTGAAGCTTTCTTT | CASSPLTGRYAMNTEAFF
TRBJ2-7 | TRBV6-5 | TRBD1 | . | TGTGCCAGCACCGAGGGGGCCCGGGCCTACGAGCAGTACTTC | CASTEGARAYEQYF
TRBJ1-2 | TRBV29-1 | TRBD1 | . | TGCAGCGTTGAAGACAGGGGGGACTATGGCTACACCTTC | CSVEDRGDYGYTF
TRBJ2-3 | TRBV7-9 | TRBD2 | . | TGTGCCAGCAGCAAACGTAGCGGGAGCACAGATACGCAGTATTTT | CASSKRSGSTDTQYF
TRBJ1-6 | TRBV28 | TRBD1 | . | TGTGCCAGCAGTTGGCCCCGGGACAGGGGGCTTAATTATTCACCCCTCCACTTT | CASSWPRDRGLNYSPLHF
TRBJ1-1 | TRBV5-6 | . | . | TGTGCCAGCAGCTTGGTAACAGTTGTTGGCGCTTTCTTT | CASSLVTVVGAFF
TRBJ2-1 | TRBV5-4 | TRBD2 | . | TGTGCCAGCAGCGGTATCCTGACTAGCGGTGTGTACAATGAGCAGTTCTTC | CASSGILTSGVYNEQFF
TRBJ2-7 | TRBV6-1 | . | . | TGTGCCAGCAGTGAAGTATCCTACGAGCAGTACTTC | CASSEVSYEQYF
TRBJ1-1 | TRBV28 | TRBD1 | . | TGTGCCAGCAGAGCGCGGGGACAGAGGAACACTGAAGCTTTCTTT | CASRARGQRNTEAFF
TRBJ2-7 | TRBV5-6 | . | . | TGTGCCAGCAGCTTGGGGGGCAGGGTAAGGGAGCAGTACTTC | CASSLGGRVREQYF
TRBJ2-3 | TRBV3-1/TRBV3-2 | . | . | TGTGCCAGCAGCCAATCAGGTCCATTCTTCAGCACAGATACGCAGTATTTT | CASSQSGPFFSTDTQYF
TRBJ1-6 | TRBV5-1 | . | . | TGCGCCAGCAGCTTGTTGTCAGATAATTCACCCCTCCACTTT | CASSLLSDNSPLHF
TRBJ2-3 | TRBV11-3 | . | . | TGTGCCAGCAGCGACCAACAGGGTAATACGCAGTATTTT | CASSDQQGNTQYF
TRBJ2-7 | TRBV30 | . | once | TGTGCCTGGGGACCTAGTTCCTACGAGCAGTACTTC | CAWGPSSYEQYF
TRBJ2-1 | TRBV7-9 | . | . | TGTGCCAGCGCTTCTAGGGGCAATGAGCAGTTCTTC | CASASRGNEQFF
TRBJ2-1 | TRBV3-1/TRBV3-2 | TRBD2 | . | TGTGCCAGCAGCCGCAGACTAGCGGGGACGGGGCACAATGAGCAGTTCTTC | CASSRRLAGTGHNEQFF
TRBJ1-4 | TRBV3-1/TRBV3-2 | . | . | TGTGCCAGCAGCCAAGGGCAGGGAGGTGAAAAACTGTTTTTT | CASSQGQGGEKLFF
TRBJ1-2 | TRBV5-6 | . | . | TGTGCCAGCAGCTGGGGTCAGGGATATGGCTACACCTTC | CASSWGQGYGYTF
TRBJ2-1 | TRBV5-6 | TRBD2 | . | TGTGCCAGCAGCCGGACTAGCGGGAGATTGCTCTACAATGAGCAGTTCTTC | CASSRTSGRLLYNEQFF
TRBJ2-2 | TRBV5-1 | TRBD2 | . | TGCGCCAGCAGCTTGGGGACTAGCGGGAGTGGCACCGGGGAGCCGTTTTTT | CASSLGTSGSGTGEPFF
TRBJ2-3 | TRBV29-1 | . | . | TGCAGCGTTGTCCCTAGCATGGATACGCAGTATTTT | CSVVPSMDTQYF
TRBJ2-2 | TRBV6-2/TRBV6-3 | TRBD1 | . | TGTGCCAGCAGTGGCGACAGGGGGCATACCGGGGAGCTGTTTTTT | CASSGDRGHTGELFF
TRBJ1-2 | TRBV30 | . | . | TGTGCCTGGAGCGAACCAAGACAGGCCAGGAACTATGGCTACACCTTC | CAWSEPRQARNYGYTF
TRBJ2-7 | TRBV19 | . | . | TGTGCCAGTAGCTCACAGGGTGTTTCCTACGAGCAGTACTTC | CASSSQGVSYEQYF
TRBJ1-1 | TRBV4-2 | . | . | TGTGCCAGCAGCCAACCAGGGGACACTGAAGCTTTCTTT | CASSQPGDTEAFF
TRBJ2-1 | TRBV19 | . | . | TGTGCCAGTAGTCCCCGCGGGGTACGCTCCTACAATGAGCAGTTCTTC | CASSPRGVRSYNEQFF
TRBJ2-2 | TRBV24-1 | TRBD1 | . | TGTGCCACCAGTGATTTGGTCAGGGGGAGAACCGGGGAGCTGTTTTTT | CATSDLVRGRTGELFF
TRBJ2-5 | TRBV2 | . | . | TGTGCCAGCAGTGAGATAGGGGGGGGAGAGACCCAGTACTTC | CASSEIGGGETQYF
TRBJ2-1 | TRBV15 | TRBD2 | once | TGTGCCACCAGCAGAGATAGGGCTAGCGGCAATGAGCAGTTCTTC | CATSRDRASGNEQFF
TRBJ1-5 | TRBV7-9 | . | . | TGTGCCAGCAGCTTAGTCGGGGGTGGAAGCAATCAGCCCCAGCATTTT | CASSLVGGGSNQPQHF